Presented here are 22 T cell receptor beta chains from one specimen sequenced in a study of identical twins. Using its own MiXCR run on the 5' RACE reads, TCRdb lists one record per CDR3 protein. The table shows 1.5 million to 2 million distinct CDR3 sequences, with about 32% occurring only once. Sequencing input: cord blood. The receptors here all came from a newborn girl in good health.

This clonotype came up a few times. V is TRBV10-2 and J is TRBJ1-1, with TRBD1 identical over 9 bases. V was clipped by 4 bases and J by 10 bases; unmatched bases: 1. The CDR3 has 11 residues. CDR1 and CDR2 (germline): WSHSY, SAAADI. The CDR3 region has the DNA TGCGCCAGCAGTGCGACAGGGGGAGCTTTCTTT. Its protein product is CASSATGGAFF.

The CDR3 loop reads CASSQAGLDDEQYF. The CDR3 nucleotides are TGTGCCAGCAGCCAAGCCGGACTTGACGACGAGCAGTACTTC. The rearrangement joins TRBV4-2 to TRBJ2-5, with a weak D call TRBD2 (5 bases). The DNA end lines up better with TRBJ2-7; the J call may be wrong. The germline V gene has CDR1 LGHNA and CDR2 YNFKEQ. There are 14 residues in the CDR3.

A few counts support this clonotype. This chain links TRBV14 with TRBJ2-7; D gene uncertain. The CDR3 runs to 15 residues. V was clipped by 0 bases and J by 2 bases, with 11 bases between them. Per the germline V gene, CDR1 is SGHDN and CDR2 is FVKESK. The CDR3 DNA reads TGTGCCAGCAGCCAAGATAGGCACCCCACCTACGAGCAGTACTTC. Protein product: CASSQDRHPTYEQYF.

V gene TRBV25-1 combines with J gene TRBJ2-3; the D is unclear. CDR1 and CDR2 (germline): MGHDK, SYGVNS. CDR3 length: 12 amino acids. V gave up 1 base and J gave up 8 bases, with 7 bases separating them. DNA for the CDR3: TGTGCCAGCAGTGAATTCGTGGGTACGCAGTATTTT. Its translation: CASSEFVGTQYF.

This chain connects TRBV7-6 to TRBJ2-4; either TRBD1 or TRBD2 may supply D (6 bases each). The end of the DNA fits TRBJ2-7 better, so the J call may be wrong. The CDR3 totals 13 residues. Germline loops: CDR1 SGHVS, CDR2 FNYEAQ. The CDR3 protein is CASSLYGGDEQYF. The CDR3 bases are TGTGCCAGCAGCTTATACGGGGGCGACGAGCAGTACTTC.

In this sample, this clonotype turned up a few times. The chain combines TRBV5-6 with TRBJ2-3, with 9 nucleotides matching TRBD2. J lost 2 bases, V lost 1 base, and 8 bases had no gene match. Germline loops: CDR1 SGHDT, CDR2 YYEEEE. The CDR3 runs 17 residues. This CDR3 is CASSLISSGDPTDTQYF. CDR3 bases: TGTGCCAGCAGCTTGATTTCTAGCGGGGACCCCACAGATACGCAGTATTTT. The variable domain in full, completed from reference TRBV5-6 and TRBJ2-3, reads DAGVTQSPTHLIKTRGQQVTLRCSPKSGHDTVSWYQQALGQGPQFIFQYYEEEERQRGNFPDRFSGHQFPNYSSELNVNALLLGDSALYLCASSLISSGDPTDTQYFGPGTRLTVL.

V is TRBV25-1 and J is TRBJ1-2; TRBD1 matches 10 bases. V was pared by 10 bases and J by 7 bases, with 6 bases of the junction left unmatched. CDR3 length: 12 amino acids. Germline V gene lookup returns CDR1 MGHDK and CDR2 SYGVNS. CDR3 region: CANTGTGVGYTF. DNA for the CDR3: TGTGCCAACACCGGGACAGGGGTTGGCTACACCTTC.

The table lists this clonotype with a few counts. This chain joins TRBV15 and TRBJ2-7; the D is unclear. V was pared by 8 bases and J by 1 base, with 6 bases between. Germline V gives CDR1 LNHNV, CDR2 YYDKDF (reference sequence). This CDR3 has 11 amino acids. The CDR3 loop is CATGPSYEQYF. The CDR3 DNA sequence: TGTGCCACCGGGCCATCCTACGAGCAGTACTTC. The full variable domain, completed using reference TRBV15 and TRBJ2-7, is DAMVIQNPRYQVTQFGKPVTLSCSQTLNHNVMYWYQQKSSQAPKLLFHYYDKDFNNEADTPDNFQSRRPNTSFCFLDIRSPGLGDTAMYLCATGPSYEQYFGPGTRLTVT.

This clonotype was seen ten or more times. The V gene is TRBV21-1, the J gene TRBJ2-7; TRBD2, as called in the table, went unchecked against the DNA. TRBV21-1 is a recognized pseudogene. The CDR3 is 14 amino acids. CDR3 residues: CASRGLVFGYEQYF. DNA for the CDR3: TGTGCCAGCAGGGGACTAGTCTTCGGCTACGAGCAGTACTTC.

The chain links TRBV15 to TRBJ1-4; no definite D call. The CDR3 consists of 16 residues. Germline assignment: CDR1 LNHNV and CDR2 YYDKDF (reference sequence). Trimming stripped 0 bases from V and 0 bases from J, with 8 bases between. The CDR3 sequence is CATSRDAVATNEKLFF. The DNA of the CDR3 is TGTGCCACCAGCAGAGATGCGGTTGCAACTAATGAAAAACTGTTTTTT. The full variable domain, completed using reference TRBV15 and TRBJ1-4, is DAMVIQNPRYQVTQFGKPVTLSCSQTLNHNVMYWYQQKSSQAPKLLFHYYDKDFNNEADTPDNFQSRRPNTSFCFLDIRSPGLGDTAMYLCATSRDAVATNEKLFFGSGTQLSVL.

As to this clonotype: One junction end does not reproduce the germline sequence, and a read error may be involved. This chain links TRBV7-7 with TRBJ2-5; D unclear. Looked up from germline, CDR1 is SSHAT and CDR2 is FNYEAQ (reference sequence). The length of the CDR3 is 12 residues. CDR3 coding DNA: TGTGCTAGCATCATTCTCCTTGAGACCCAGTACTTC. It translates to CASIILLETQYF.

CDR3 DNA: TGTGCCAGCAGCCCGTCCCGGGTTTCTCTTCACAGGAGGCGGTATTTT. It specifies CASSPSRVSLHRRRYF. The rearrangement uses TRBV3-1 and TRBJ2-3, with D possibly being TRBD1 or TRBD2 (5 bases each). The germline CDR1 and CDR2 sequences are LGHDT and YNNKEL (reference sequence). The CDR3 is 16 amino acids. V was clipped by 4 bases and J by 14 bases, with 28 bases between them.

V is TRBV7-2 and J is TRBJ2-7; 14 nucleotides align to TRBD2. With V trimmed by 5 bases and J by 0 bases, 6 bases remained unmatched. The CDR3 covers 17 residues. In germline, CDR1 is SGHTA, CDR2 FQGNSA. CDR3 coding DNA: TGTGCCAGCAGCCGAGGACTAGCGGGAGGTCTCTCCTACGAGCAGTACTTC. Translation: CASSRGLAGGLSYEQYF.

This chain links TRBV2 with TRBJ1-1; no reliable D call. CDR3 length: 14 amino acids. Germline V gene sequence: CDR1 SNHLY, CDR2 FYNNEI. V shed 8 bases and J shed 4 bases, with 17 bases lying between them. CDR3 DNA: TGTGCCAGCCCTTCCCCAATTAGCCCCACTGAAGCTTTCTTT. Encoded protein: CASPSPISPTEAFF.

V is TRBV3-1 and J is TRBJ2-3; TRBD2 aligns across 10 bases. J lost 2 bases, V lost 4 bases, and 3 bases had no gene match. The CDR3 runs to 15 residues. The V gene's germline CDR1 is LGHDT and CDR2 YNNKEL (reference sequence). In DNA, the CDR3 is TGTGCCAGCAGCCTACTAGCGGGGCTCACAGATACGCAGTATTTT. Its protein is CASSLLAGLTDTQYF.

The chain couples TRBV4-2 to TRBJ2-7, with 16 nucleotides matching TRBD2. The length of the CDR3 is 16 residues. V shed 2 bases and J 4 bases; nucleotides not matched to a gene: 2. Germline-derived CDR1 and CDR2 are LGHNA and YNFKEQ. The CDR3 nucleotides read TGTGCCAGCAGCCAACCGGGACTAGCGGGGGGGTACGAGCAGTACTTC. Amino acid sequence: CASSQPGLAGGYEQYF.

This clonotype was seen only once. Relative to the germline gene, one junction end is altered; a read error may explain this. The chain is built from TRBV28 and TRBJ2-7; D call uncertain. This CDR3 comprises 12 residues. Germline V gives CDR1 MDHEN, CDR2 SYDVKM. The CDR3 here is CASTFSSHEQYF. CDR3 DNA sequence: TGTGCCAGTACCTTCAGCTCCCACGAGCAGTACTTC.

V is TRBV14 and J is TRBJ1-2, with D unresolved. Germline V gene data show CDR1 as SGHDN and CDR2 as FVKESK. The V end lost 1 base, the J end lost 3 bases, and 12 bases lay between the germline ends. CDR3 length equals 15 residues. The CDR3 bases are TGTGCCAGCAGCCAAGCACCGACTGTTCACTATGGCTACACCTTC. Residues: CASSQAPTVHYGYTF.

This chain connects TRBV6-2 or TRBV6-3 to TRBJ2-1, with TRBD2 identical over 11 bases. Germline V gene lookup returns CDR1 MNHEY and CDR2 SVGEGT. The CDR3 covers 14 residues. V trimming: 7 bases; J trimming: 7 bases; junction bases outside the gene matches: 6. The CDR3 DNA sequence: TGTGCCAGCATCCCTAGCGGGGGGCGAAATGAGCAGTTCTTC. Its translation is CASIPSGGRNEQFF.

The chain employs TRBV5-1 and TRBJ2-7; 7 bases agree with TRBD2. Trimming took 1 base from V and 4 from J; bases not matched to a gene: 11. This CDR3 has 16 residues. Looked up from germline, CDR1 is SGHRS and CDR2 is YFSETQ. CDR3 protein: CASSLKVRLAQYEQYF. CDR3 coding DNA: TGCGCCAGCAGCTTGAAAGTTCGACTAGCCCAATACGAGCAGTACTTC.

The gene calls are TRBV12-3 or TRBV12-4 and TRBJ1-1, with unresolved D. V was trimmed by 7 bases and J by 3 bases, leaving 12 bases between them. This CDR3 has 13 amino acids. CDR3 protein: CASNGPGDTEAFF. The CDR3 bases are TGTGCCAGCAATGGTCCCGGGGACACTGAAGCTTTCTTT.

This clonotype was detected only a few times. The V call is TRBV9, the J call TRBJ2-3; 8 bases are shared with TRBD2. Germline V gene sequence: CDR1 SGDLS, CDR2 YYNGEE. With V trimmed by 5 bases and J by 0 bases, 8 bases remained unmatched. This CDR3 contains 16 residues. In DNA, the CDR3 is TGTGCCAGCAGTGCTCGTGGCGGGGGGAGCACAGATACGCAGTATTTT. Protein product: CASSARGGGSTDTQYF. The whole variable domain, filled in from reference TRBV9 and TRBJ2-3, reads DSGVTQTPKHLITATGQRVTLRCSPRSGDLSVYWYQQSLDQGLQFLIQYYNGEERAKGNILERFSAQQFPDLHSELNLSSLELGDSALYFCASSARGGGSTDTQYFGPGTRLTVL.